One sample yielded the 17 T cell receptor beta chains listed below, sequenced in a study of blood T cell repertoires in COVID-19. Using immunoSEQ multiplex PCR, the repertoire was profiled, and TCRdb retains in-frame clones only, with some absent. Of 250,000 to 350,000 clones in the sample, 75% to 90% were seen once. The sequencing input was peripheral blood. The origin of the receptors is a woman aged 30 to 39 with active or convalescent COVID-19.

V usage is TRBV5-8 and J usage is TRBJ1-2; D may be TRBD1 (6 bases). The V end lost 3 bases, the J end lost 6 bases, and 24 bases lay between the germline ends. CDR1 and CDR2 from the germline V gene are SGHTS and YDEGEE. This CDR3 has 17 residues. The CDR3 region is CASSSPPGGPSGDGYTF. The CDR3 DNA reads TGTGCCAGCAGCTCCCCCCCGGGGGGCCCCTCTGGCGATGGCTACACCTTC. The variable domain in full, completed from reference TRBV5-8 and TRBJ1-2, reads EAGVTQSPTHLIKTRGQQATLRCSPISGHTSVYWYQQALGLGLQFLLWYDEGEERNRGNFPPRFSGRQFPNYSSELNVNALELEDSALYLCASSSPPGGPSGDGYTFGSGTRLTVV.

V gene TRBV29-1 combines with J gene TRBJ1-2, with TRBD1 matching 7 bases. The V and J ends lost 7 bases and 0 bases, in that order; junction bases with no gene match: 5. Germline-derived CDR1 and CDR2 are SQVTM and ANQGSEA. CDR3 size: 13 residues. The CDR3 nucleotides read TGCAGCGCACGACAGGGTACTAACTATGGCTACACCTTC. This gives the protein CSARQGTNYGYTF.

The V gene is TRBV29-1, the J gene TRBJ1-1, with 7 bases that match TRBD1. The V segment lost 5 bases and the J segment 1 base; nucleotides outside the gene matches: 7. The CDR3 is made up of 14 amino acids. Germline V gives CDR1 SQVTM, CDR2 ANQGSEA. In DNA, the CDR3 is TGCAGCGTTAGGCCAGGGGGTAAGAACACTGAAGCTTTCTTT. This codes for CSVRPGGKNTEAFF.

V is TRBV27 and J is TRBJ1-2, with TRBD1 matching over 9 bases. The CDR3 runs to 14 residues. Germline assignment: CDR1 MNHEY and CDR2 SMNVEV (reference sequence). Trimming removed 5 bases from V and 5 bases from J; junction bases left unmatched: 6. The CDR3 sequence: CASSQDRGWYGYTF. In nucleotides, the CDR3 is TGTGCCAGCAGTCAGGACAGGGGTTGGTATGGCTACACCTTC.

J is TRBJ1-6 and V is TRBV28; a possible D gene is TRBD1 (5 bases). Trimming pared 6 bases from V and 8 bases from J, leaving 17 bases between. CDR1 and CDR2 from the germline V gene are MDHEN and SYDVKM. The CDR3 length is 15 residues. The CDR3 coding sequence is TGTGCCAGCAGGACCGGGCCAAGGGGTTATTCACCCCTCCACTTT. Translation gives CASRTGPRGYSPLHF.

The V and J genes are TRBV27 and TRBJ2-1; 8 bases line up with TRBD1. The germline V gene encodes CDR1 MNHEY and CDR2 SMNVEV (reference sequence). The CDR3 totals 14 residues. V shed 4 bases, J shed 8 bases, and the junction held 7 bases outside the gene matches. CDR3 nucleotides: TGTGCCAGCAGTTGGACAGGGAAGTTCGATGAGCAGTTCTTC. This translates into CASSWTGKFDEQFF.

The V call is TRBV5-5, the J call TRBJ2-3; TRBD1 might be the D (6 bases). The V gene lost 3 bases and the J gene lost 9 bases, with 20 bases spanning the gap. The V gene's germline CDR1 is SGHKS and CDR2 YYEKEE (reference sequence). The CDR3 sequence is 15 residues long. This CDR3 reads CASSSYLTDSSTQYF. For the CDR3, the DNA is TGTGCCAGCAGCTCCTACTTAACGGACAGCTCAACGCAGTATTTT.

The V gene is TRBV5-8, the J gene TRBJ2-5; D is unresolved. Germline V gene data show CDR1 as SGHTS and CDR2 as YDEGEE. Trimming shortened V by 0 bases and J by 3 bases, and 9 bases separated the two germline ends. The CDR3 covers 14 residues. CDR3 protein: CASSLGLREETQYF. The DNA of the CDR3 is TGTGCCAGCAGCTTGGGTCTCCGAGAAGAGACCCAGTACTTC.

The CDR3 DNA is TGTGCCAGCTCACCTACAGGGAACACTGAAGCTTTCTTT. The encoded protein is CASSPTGNTEAFF. The V and J genes are TRBV18 and TRBJ1-1, with D possibly TRBD1 on 5 matching bases. The CDR3 runs 13 residues. V was pared by 3 bases and J by 1 base, with 6 bases between. The germline V gene has CDR1 KGHSH and CDR2 LQKENI.

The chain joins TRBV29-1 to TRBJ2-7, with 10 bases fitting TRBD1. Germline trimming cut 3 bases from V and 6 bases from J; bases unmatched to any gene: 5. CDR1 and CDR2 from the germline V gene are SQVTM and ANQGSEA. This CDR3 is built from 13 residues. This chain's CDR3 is CSVDRRTGGEQYF. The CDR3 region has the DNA TGCAGCGTTGATAGGAGGACAGGGGGCGAGCAGTACTTC.

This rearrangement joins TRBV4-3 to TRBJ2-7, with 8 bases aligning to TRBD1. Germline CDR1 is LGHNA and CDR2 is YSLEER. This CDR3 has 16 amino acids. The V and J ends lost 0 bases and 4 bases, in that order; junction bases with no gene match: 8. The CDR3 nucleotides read TGCGCCAGCAGCCAAGATTTAGGACAGGGTATGTACGAGCAGTACTTC. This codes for CASSQDLGQGMYEQYF.

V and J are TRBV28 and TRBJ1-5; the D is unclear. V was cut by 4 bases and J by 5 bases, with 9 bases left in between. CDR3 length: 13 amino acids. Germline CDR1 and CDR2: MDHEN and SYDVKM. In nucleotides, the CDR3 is TGTGCCAGCAGTTATGGGAGGGATCAGCCCCAGCATTTT. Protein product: CASSYGRDQPQHF.

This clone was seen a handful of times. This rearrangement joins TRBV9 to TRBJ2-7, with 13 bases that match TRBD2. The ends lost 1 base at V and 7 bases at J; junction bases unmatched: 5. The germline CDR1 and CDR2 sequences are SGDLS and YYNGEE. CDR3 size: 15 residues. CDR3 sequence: CASSVTSGGAREQYF. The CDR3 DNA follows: TGTGCCAGCAGCGTAACTAGCGGGGGGGCGAGAGAGCAGTACTTC.

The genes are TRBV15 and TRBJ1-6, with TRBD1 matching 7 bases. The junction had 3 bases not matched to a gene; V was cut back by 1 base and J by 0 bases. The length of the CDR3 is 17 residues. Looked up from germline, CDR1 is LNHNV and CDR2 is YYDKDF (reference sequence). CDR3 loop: CATSRVTGSSYNSPLHF. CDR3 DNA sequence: TGTGCCACCAGCAGAGTGACAGGGAGCTCCTATAATTCACCCCTCCACTTT.

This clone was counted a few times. CDR3 bases: TGTGCCATCCGGGACAGGGGGAAGGGGACCTATGGCTACACCTTC. Translated, it gives CAIRDRGKGTYGYTF. The V gene is TRBV10-3, the J gene TRBJ1-2; the match to TRBD1 covers 11 bases. J lost 4 bases, V lost 8 bases, and 9 bases had no gene match. Germline V lookup: CDR1 ENHRY, CDR2 SYGVKD. This CDR3 region has 15 residues.

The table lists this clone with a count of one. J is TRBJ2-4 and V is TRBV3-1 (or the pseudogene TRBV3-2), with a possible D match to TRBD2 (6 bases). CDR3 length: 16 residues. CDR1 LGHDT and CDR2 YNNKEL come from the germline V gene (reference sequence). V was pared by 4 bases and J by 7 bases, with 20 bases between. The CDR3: CASSPSRDSGRNIQYF. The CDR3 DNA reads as TGTGCCAGCAGCCCCAGCCGGGACTCAGGGAGGAACATTCAGTACTTC.

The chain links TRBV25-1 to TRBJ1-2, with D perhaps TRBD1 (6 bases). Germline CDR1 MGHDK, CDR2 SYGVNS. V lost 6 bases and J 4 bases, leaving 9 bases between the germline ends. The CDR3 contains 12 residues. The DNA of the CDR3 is TGTGCCAGCAGAGACAGGATCTATGGCTACACCTTC. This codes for CASRDRIYGYTF.